The clone carrying this T cell receptor beta chain has only one observation. Its target is unknown. The data were obtained in a study of OX40 agonist ivuxolimab in advanced cancers. Overall study: The patients received ivuxolimab by intravenous route every 2 weeks at 0.01 to 10 mg/kg.

Assay used: immunoSEQ multiplex PCR; TCRdb lists only in-frame clones, some missing. Counted here are over 10,000 clones, 80% to 95% occurring once; the ten biggest clones make up roughly 73%. V was clipped by 7 bases and J by 1 base; unmatched bases: 12. This CDR3 comprises 16 residues. The germline gives CDR1 ENHRY, CDR2 SYGVKD. Study conclusions and caveats: Fewer expanded clones were found on average in CD4+ than in CD8+ T cells.

The sequence derives from an adult with an advanced solid tumor such as melanoma, head and neck, liver or kidney cancer. Specimen: CD4+ or CD8+ T cells sorted from blood, collected in a trial of the OX40 agonist ivuxolimab. The rearrangement links TRBV10-3 to TRBJ1-2; the match to TRBD1 covers 7 bases. CDR3 sequence reads: CAIMDPDRKLNYGYTF. DNA for the CDR3: TGTGCCATCATGGACCCGGACAGGAAGCTTAACTATGGCTACACCTTC.